This T cell receptor beta chain was profiled in a study of blood T cell repertoires in COVID-19 (dated by TCRdb to about 2020). Some background on the complete study: Collaborator samples came from the United States, Italy and Spain and covered acute and convalescent phases of COVID-19. A freely available public database, intended as a resource for researchers studying the immune response to SARS-CoV-2, is where the repertoires were released. The samples were drawn from two sources: the first 160 participants of the ongoing ImmuneRACE study, and approximately 1,300 subjects contributed by 6 global collaborators. Subjects who had been exposed to COVID-19, were actively infected with it, or had recovered from it provided the deeply sampled blood TCRbeta repertoires that made up the dataset. Where HLA class I and class II types were available, the types were taken from metadata supplied by the sample provider, not from assay-based typing. The material from the prospective study consisted of cDNA or gDNA derived from T cells, B-cell-depleted T cells, or PBMCs. A de-identified subject ID, COVID-19 status, age in years and sex were almost always included in the sample metadata.

At one collaborating source in Seattle, patients were enrolled during active infection and were followed longitudinally through the course of disease. Collaborating institutions collected whole blood in K2EDTA tubes following their own protocols. For TCRbeta analysis, collaborators shipped samples in one of three forms: frozen whole blood, isolated PBMCs, or DNA extracted from either of those sample types. On this clone: What this receptor recognizes is not known. No much larger clonotype is one base removed from it; base qualities were not supplied.

TCRbeta CDR3 regions were amplified from genomic DNA using the immunoSEQ Assay, a bias-controlled multiplex PCR. The original methods were these. Within the assay, amplification of reference gene primers was used to estimate how many nucleated cells each sample contained. To quantify the absolute abundance of each unique TCRbeta CDR3 rearrangement, sequence reads were collapsed and filtered. For each sample, productive Simpson clonality was calculated as the square root of Simpson's diversity index over productive rearrangements. TCRdb obtained this table from immuneACCESS and retained in-frame rearrangements with V and J assigned. These tables miss some clones; where compared with another copy, unresolved V genes account for less than half of the shortfall, and the remainder is unexplained. V, J and clone size are those of that table, while D and trimming were read from the DNA. Counted in this sample were approximately 24,000 clones; approximately 91% of them appeared once. 27% of the sample goes to the ten largest clones.

Study-level results and caveats: Clinical and demographic metadata were provided uncurated, with the amount varying by source and participant.

Reading the germline V gene (reference sequence) gives CDR1 SGHKS and CDR2 YYEKEE. The CDR3 holds 13 amino acids from the cysteine to the phenylalanine. Only the CDR3 part of the read is kept: 39 bases, read in frame from the first base. Trimming costs V 6 bases and J 4 bases, and their ends lie 13 bases apart. The chain employs TRBV5-5 and TRBJ1-1; the D region possibly corresponds to TRBD1 (6 bases align). Sample: peripheral blood. This receptor was obtained from a man between 65 and 79 years old with COVID-19, enrolled during active disease. The nucleotide sequence is given as TGTGCCAGCAAAAGGCAGGGGAGCACTGAAGCTTTCTTT. It is translated as CASKRQGSTEAFF.